This TCR beta chain was found in a study of post-analysis software for immune sequencing data. Study-wide points: Patients had higher frequencies than controls of a handful of TRBV segments, including TRBV5-6, TRBV5-1 and TRBV20-1. The authors found that F measure strongly co-clustered same-batch samples. Normalized Chao1 diversity was significantly lower in multiple sclerosis patients than in controls.

Germline V lookup: CDR1 SGHRS, CDR2 YFSETQ. This CDR3 region has 15 residues. V shed 2 bases and J 5 bases; nucleotides not matched to a gene: 2. Unique molecular identifiers had been added to the TCR beta cDNA libraries. TCRdb independently ran MiXCR on the PCR reads; one entry per CDR3 protein. This sample yields 350,000 to 500,000 distinct CDR3 sequences, of which 30% to 45% are seen a single time; 6.5% to 8% belongs to the top ten. This clonotype was counted between two and nine times. Its cognate antigen is unknown. The specimen was blood. The source is a girl aged 2-10 years with multiple sclerosis. The chain is built from TRBV5-1 and TRBJ2-1; 12 positions match TRBD2. The CDR3 region is CASSFRLAGDNEQFF. CDR3 bases: TGCGCCAGCAGCTTCCGACTAGCGGGGGACAATGAGCAGTTCTTC.